This T cell receptor (beta chain) emerged from a study of blood T cell repertoires in COVID-19. About the research overall: The analysed material was cDNA or gDNA that came from T cells, B-cell-depleted T cells, or PBMCs.

V gave up 4 bases and J gave up 0 bases; unmatched junction bases: 4. CDR1 and CDR2 (germline): SEHNR, FQNEAQ (reference sequence). The CDR3 is 15 amino acids. Produced via immunoSEQ multiplex PCR; TCRdb's table is partial and in-frame only. The profile shows 100,000 or so clones, roughly 79% of them singletons. In this sample, this clone turned up a few times. This clonotype was sampled from a human donor in a cohort sampled during active COVID-19. Sequences were obtained from peripheral blood. The chain carries TRBV7-9 and TRBJ1-2, with 8 nucleotides matching TRBD1. The DNA for the CDR3 is TGTGCCAGCAGCTCAGGACAGGGTCCTAACTATGGCTACACCTTC. It specifies CASSSGQGPNYGYTF. The full variable domain, its missing parts supplied by reference TRBV7-9 and TRBJ1-2, is DTGVSQNPRHKITKRGQNVTFRCDPISEHNRLYWYRQTLGQGPEFLTYFQNEAQLEKSRLLSDRFSAERPKGSFSTLEIQRTEQGDSAMYLCASSSGQGPNYGYTFGSGTRLTVV.